A single sample gave rise to the 16 T cell receptor beta chains below, sequenced in a study of graft-versus-host responses after intestinal transplantation. Generated by immunoSEQ multiplex PCR, the TCRdb table keeps only in-frame clones and is missing some. The data show over 70,000 clones, nearly 90% seen once. Their antigens are not known. The source was unstimulated CD8+ T cells sorted from spleen or lymph node cells, collected before transplant. These TCRs come from a human donor who was the organ donor for an intestinal transplant.

V and J are TRBV7-9 and TRBJ2-2; 11 nucleotides match TRBD1. The germline gives CDR1 SEHNR, CDR2 FQNEAQ (reference sequence). The CDR3 length is 14 residues. Unmatched junction bases numbered 5, after V lost 9 bases and J lost 5 bases. The CDR3 region is CASAGQGATGELFF. The CDR3 DNA reads TGTGCCAGTGCTGGACAGGGGGCGACCGGGGAGCTGTTTTTT. The whole variable domain, filled in from reference TRBV7-9 and TRBJ2-2, reads DTGVSQNPRHKITKRGQNVTFRCDPISEHNRLYWYRQTLGQGPEFLTYFQNEAQLEKSRLLSDRFSAERPKGSFSTLEIQRTEQGDSAMYLCASAGQGATGELFFGEGSRLTVL.

V gene TRBV4-1 combines with J gene TRBJ1-1, with a possible D match to TRBD1 (5 bases). Germline CDR1 and CDR2: MGHRA and YSYEKL. This CDR3 has 20 residues. Trimming took 0 bases from V and 0 from J, leaving 23 bases between them. The CDR3 protein is CASSQDKWGRRLSVNTEAFF. The CDR3, as DNA: TGCGCCAGCAGCCAAGATAAATGGGGCCGGAGACTCTCAGTGAACACTGAAGCTTTCTTT.

This clone was recorded only once. This chain links TRBV11-2 with TRBJ1-4, with D uncertain. CDR3 length: 14 amino acids. Trimming pared 3 bases from V and 4 bases from J, leaving 9 bases between. The germline V gene has CDR1 SGHAT and CDR2 FQNNGV. The CDR3, as DNA: TGTGCCAGCAGCTTTTTTCACAATAATGAAAAACTGTTTTTT. Translated: CASSFFHNNEKLFF.

The chain recombines TRBV7-3 with TRBJ2-2; tentatively, D is TRBD2 (6 bases). The CDR3 is made up of 17 amino acids. The V and J ends lost 0 bases and 5 bases respectively, with 16 bases between them. Looked up from germline, CDR1 is SGHTA and CDR2 is FQGTGA. In nucleotides, the CDR3 is TGTGCCAGCAGCTTAACCCCCCGGGACGGAGGGACCGGGGAGCTGTTTTTT. Protein sequence: CASSLTPRDGGTGELFF.

The chain employs TRBV11-2 and TRBJ2-7; possibly TRBD1 for D (5 bases). The CDR3 totals 13 residues. V was shortened by 6 bases and J by 5 bases, with 14 bases between the two germline ends. Germline V gene sequence: CDR1 SGHAT, CDR2 FQNNGV. The CDR3 protein is CASSPFRVHEQYV. The CDR3 DNA reads TGTGCCAGCAGTCCCTTCAGGGTACACGAGCAGTACGTC.

This chain connects TRBV28 to TRBJ2-1, with a possible D match to TRBD2 (6 bases). V was clipped by 3 bases and J by 9 bases, with 18 bases between them. The length of the CDR3 is 15 residues. Germline-derived CDR1 and CDR2 are MDHEN and SYDVKM. The CDR3, as DNA: TGTGCCAGCAGTTTTCTAGCGATTTCAGGGAGTGAGCAGTTCTTC. Translation gives CASSFLAISGSEQFF. Full variable domain (rest looked up from reference TRBV28 and TRBJ2-1): DVKVTQSSRYLVKRTGEKVFLECVQDMDHENMFWYRQDPGLGLRLIYFSYDVKMKEKGDIPEGYSVSREKKERFSLILESASTNQTSMYLCASSFLAISGSEQFFGPGTRLTVL.

J is TRBJ2-1 and V is TRBV28; 9 nucleotides line up with TRBD2. J gave up 9 bases and V 5 bases, and 11 bases lay outside the gene matches. The CDR3 runs to 15 residues. CDR1 MDHEN and CDR2 SYDVKM come from the germline V gene. CDR3 nucleotide sequence: TGTGCCAGCAGTCCTCGGGCTAGCGGGGCGACTGAGCAGTTCTTC. Residues: CASSPRASGATEQFF.

The chain recombines TRBV27 with TRBJ1-1; 8 positions agree with TRBD1. The V gene end was trimmed by 4 bases and the J gene end by 3 bases; junction bases not matched to a gene: 13. Looked up from germline, CDR1 is MNHEY and CDR2 is SMNVEV (reference sequence). The CDR3 consists of 17 residues. The DNA of the CDR3 is TGTGCCAGCAGTTCTAGAACCCTTTGGGGACAGGACACTGAAGCTTTCTTT. Its translation is CASSSRTLWGQDTEAFF.

There are a few counts of this clone. The chain is built from TRBV27 and TRBJ2-1, with 12 bases lining up with TRBD2. CDR1 and CDR2 (germline): MNHEY, SMNVEV (reference sequence). The CDR3 contains 17 residues. With V trimmed by 1 base and J by 1 base, 2 bases remained unmatched. CDR3 in amino acids: CASSLWTSGESYNEQFF. The CDR3 region has the DNA TGTGCCAGCAGTTTATGGACTAGCGGGGAGTCCTACAATGAGCAGTTCTTC.

CDR3 bases: TGTGCCAGCAGCCATGGGACAGGGGACAGCGAGCAGTACGTC. Protein sequence: CASSHGTGDSEQYV. The chain combines TRBV7-2 with TRBJ2-7; TRBD1 matches at 10 bases. The CDR3 has 14 residues. CDR1 and CDR2 (germline): SGHTA, FQGNSA. With 5 bases clipped from V and 6 bases from J, the junction kept 7 bases outside the gene matches.

The V gene is TRBV7-9, the J gene TRBJ2-5; D is perhaps TRBD1 (5 bases). The V end was cut by 6 bases, the J end by 5 bases, with 16 bases between. CDR1 SEHNR and CDR2 FQNEAQ come from the germline V gene (reference sequence). The CDR3 sequence is 14 residues long. CDR3: CASSLLQGLETQYF. CDR3 nucleotide sequence: TGTGCCAGCAGTCTACTCCAGGGCTTGGAGACCCAGTACTTC.

The chain carries TRBV5-4 and TRBJ1-1; tentatively, D is TRBD1 (6 bases). Germline V gene sequence: CDR1 SGHNT, CDR2 YYREEE (reference sequence). V was pared by 3 bases and J by 5 bases, with 14 bases between. The CDR3 contains 14 residues. The CDR3 spells CASSSTGLGTEAFF. CDR3 nucleotide sequence: TGTGCCAGCAGCTCGACAGGCCTGGGGACTGAAGCTTTCTTT.

This clone occurred once. V is TRBV6-1 and J is TRBJ1-2; D may be TRBD1 (5 bases). The CDR3 runs 12 residues. The germline V gene encodes CDR1 MNHNS and CDR2 SASEGT. With 2 bases removed from V and 7 bases from J, the gap between germline ends came to 8 bases. Here the CDR3 DNA reads TGTGCCAGCAGTGAATGGGGGGGTGGCTACACCTTC. Amino acids: CASSEWGGGYTF.

The rearrangement links TRBV11-2 to TRBJ2-2; 8 nucleotides match TRBD1. Germline-derived CDR1 and CDR2 are SGHAT and FQNNGV. The V and J ends lost 1 base and 4 bases, in that order; junction bases with no gene match: 5. The CDR3 runs to 16 residues. The CDR3 loop is CASSLVRGPVTGELFF. As DNA, the CDR3 is TGTGCCAGCAGCTTAGTCAGGGGGCCGGTCACCGGGGAGCTGTTTTTT.

The rearrangement uses TRBV5-5 and TRBJ2-7; D unresolved. Germline CDR1 SGHKS, CDR2 YYEKEE (reference sequence). With 3 bases removed from V and 3 bases from J, the gap between germline ends came to 7 bases. The CDR3 is 12 amino acids. CDR3 in DNA: TGTGCCAGCAGCTCGGGTGGCTACGAGCAGTACGTC. It encodes CASSSGGYEQYV.

The J gene is TRBJ2-5, the V gene TRBV7-3; perhaps TRBD1 as D (6 bases). The length of the CDR3 is 14 residues. The germline V gene has CDR1 SGHTA and CDR2 FQGTGA. The V gene lost 2 bases and the J gene lost 4 bases, with 11 bases spanning the gap. This CDR3 reads CASSLAGAGETQYF. CDR3 bases: TGTGCCAGCAGCTTAGCAGGGGCAGGAGAGACCCAGTACTTC.